The 21 T cell receptor beta chains reported below all come from one sample, sequenced in a study of blood T cell repertoires in COVID-19 (dated by TCRdb to the early 2020s). The library was built by means of the immunoSEQ multiplex PCR assay. Held by TCRdb, this immuneACCESS table contains in-frame sequences only and omits some clones. Under half of the omission traces to an unresolved V gene where checked; the cause of the rest is unknown. In this sample the table shows about 110,000 clones, 82% of which occur a single time. The ten largest clones take up about 17% of the sample. The sequencing sample was made of peripheral blood. Source of these receptors: a woman aged 55 to 70 with acute or convalescent COVID-19.

The gene calls are TRBV7-3 and TRBJ2-5, with a possible D match to TRBD2 (6 bases). V dropped 5 bases and J dropped 4 bases, with 14 bases sitting between them. Germline assignment: CDR1 SGHTA and CDR2 FQGTGA. CDR3 length: 14 amino acids. CDR3: CASSLLAWGETQYF. Written as DNA, the CDR3 is TGTGCCAGCAGCCTACTAGCATGGGGAGAGACCCAGTACTTC.

The chain employs TRBV14 and TRBJ2-3, with D unclear. Germline loops: CDR1 SGHDN, CDR2 FVKESK. The CDR3 is 17 residues long. Trimming cost V 0 bases and J 2 bases, with 15 bases left between them. Here the CDR3 reads CASSQDTVYPLTDTQYF. The DNA of the CDR3 is TGTGCCAGCAGCCAAGATACGGTTTACCCACTCACAGATACGCAGTATTTT.

The chain recombines TRBV6-5 with TRBJ2-3; TRBD1 agrees at 12 bases. Unmatched junction bases numbered 5, after V lost 6 bases and J lost 4 bases. The CDR3 sequence is 15 residues long. Germline V gene sequence: CDR1 MNHEY, CDR2 SVGAGI. CDR3 loop: CASSGTGGRADTQYF. The CDR3 DNA reads as TGTGCCAGCAGCGGGACAGGGGGCCGGGCAGATACGCAGTATTTT.

The chain employs TRBV29-1 and TRBJ2-3; 12 bases line up with TRBD1. Germline-derived CDR1 and CDR2 are SQVTM and ANQGSEA. This CDR3 contains 14 residues. V lost 7 bases and J lost 3; bases outside the gene matches: 5. CDR3 sequence (DNA): TGCAGCGCCAGGGACAGGGGGCTGACAGATACGCAGTATTTT. This gives the protein CSARDRGLTDTQYF.

This clone was observed a single time. The chain couples TRBV2 to TRBJ1-2; TRBD1 might be the D (5 bases). This CDR3 is built from 13 residues. V shed 0 bases and J shed 8 bases, with 10 bases lying between them. Germline loops: CDR1 SNHLY, CDR2 FYNNEI. The DNA for the CDR3 is TGTGCCAGCAGTGAAGCGGGGCAGTTGGGCTACACCTTC. Translating gives CASSEAGQLGYTF.

V usage is TRBV7-9 and J usage is TRBJ2-7; D perhaps matches TRBD1 (5 bases). Germline-derived CDR1 and CDR2 are SEHNR and FQNEAQ (reference sequence). This CDR3 region has 14 residues. Deletions cut 5 bases from V and 2 bases from J, with 13 bases between. CDR3 protein: CASSPGIGPYEQYF. The CDR3 nucleotides read TGTGCCAGCAGCCCAGGGATAGGACCCTACGAGCAGTACTTC.

The chain recombines TRBV28 with TRBJ2-5; D is perhaps TRBD2 (6 bases). This CDR3 is 14 amino acids long. The germline V and J ends were trimmed by 6 bases and 3 bases, with 14 bases remaining between them. Germline CDR1 is MDHEN and CDR2 is SYDVKM. CDR3 region: CASSPGVREETQYF. Here the CDR3 DNA reads TGTGCCAGCAGCCCGGGAGTGAGGGAAGAGACCCAGTACTTC.

This clone was picked up one time. V and J are TRBV30 and TRBJ1-3, with TRBD1 as a possible D gene (5 bases). Germline V CDR1 and CDR2: GTSNPN, SVGIG (reference sequence). CDR3 length: 13 residues. V lost 5 bases to trimming and J lost 1 base, with 9 bases between them. The CDR3 region has the DNA TGTGCCTGGGCGGAGGGGTCTGGAAACACCATATATTTT. This gives the protein CAWAEGSGNTIYF.

This chain uses TRBV28 with TRBJ2-7; 10 positions match TRBD1. Germline CDR1 MDHEN, CDR2 SYDVKM. J lost 4 bases, V lost 2 bases, and 8 bases had no gene match. The CDR3 consists of 16 residues. The CDR3 is CASSLTGTGAPYEQYF. The CDR3 DNA reads TGTGCCAGCAGTTTAACCGGGACAGGGGCACCATACGAGCAGTACTTC. The variable domain in full, with the rest retrieved from reference TRBV28 and TRBJ2-7, is DVKVTQSSRYLVKRTGEKVFLECVQDMDHENMFWYRQDPGLGLRLIYFSYDVKMKEKGDIPEGYSVSREKKERFSLILESASTNQTSMYLCASSLTGTGAPYEQYFGPGTRLTVT.

This chain joins TRBV6-5 and TRBJ1-5; 7 bases fit TRBD1. From germline, CDR1 is MNHEY and CDR2 SVGAGI. This CDR3 is 15 amino acids long. With 5 bases clipped from V and 3 bases from J, the junction kept 7 bases outside the gene matches. The CDR3 loop reads CASSPSGGSNQPQHF. DNA of the CDR3: TGTGCCAGCAGTCCATCAGGGGGGTCCAATCAGCCCCAGCATTTT.

The chain couples TRBV2 to TRBJ1-5; D uncertain. The CDR3 is 15 amino acids. Germline CDR1 and CDR2: SNHLY and FYNNEI. V lost 3 bases and J lost 3, with 12 bases in between. In DNA form, the CDR3 reads TGTGCCAGCAGTGAGGAGGGTACCCCCAATCAGCCCCAGCATTTT. Protein sequence: CASSEEGTPNQPQHF.

The CDR3 DNA reads TGTGCCAGCAGCGGAGGGGAGACCCAGTACTTC. Its protein is CASSGGETQYF. The rearrangement joins TRBV9 to TRBJ2-5; D is possibly TRBD2 (5 bases). CDR3 length: 11 residues. Deletions cut 3 bases from V and 5 bases from J, with 5 bases between. Germline lookup yields CDR1 SGDLS and CDR2 YYNGEE.

This clone turned up a few times. The chain couples TRBV7-2 to TRBJ1-2; D remains unclear. The CDR3 extends over 16 amino acids. V lost 0 bases and J lost 4, with 15 bases in between. The V gene's germline CDR1 is SGHTA and CDR2 FQGNSA. CDR3 loop: CASSLATSGWAYGYTF. CDR3 nucleotide sequence: TGTGCCAGCAGCTTAGCGACGTCAGGCTGGGCCTATGGCTACACCTTC. Supplemented by reference TRBV7-2 and TRBJ1-2, the full variable domain reads GAGVSQSPSNKVTEKGKDVELRCDPISGHTALYWYRQSLGQGLEFLIYFQGNSAPDKSGLPSDRFSAERTGGSVSTLTIQRTQQEDSAVYLCASSLATSGWAYGYTFGSGTRLTVV.

The V and J genes are TRBV6-6 and TRBJ1-1; 9 bases align to TRBD1. Unmatched junction bases numbered 2, after V lost 5 bases and J lost 4 bases. Germline loops: CDR1 MNHNY, CDR2 SVGAGI (reference sequence). The CDR3 is 13 residues long. CDR3 DNA sequence: TGTGCCAGCAGTACGACAGGGGGCACTGAAGCTTTCTTT. It encodes CASSTTGGTEAFF.

The rearrangement joins TRBV11-3 to TRBJ2-7; D perhaps matches TRBD1 (6 bases). CDR1 is SGHNT, CDR2 YENEEA, per germline. This CDR3 region has 16 residues. The V end lost 6 bases, the J end lost 8 bases, and 26 bases lay between the germline ends. CDR3 sequence (DNA): TGTGCCAGCAGTTTGCCGGGACAAGGAACCTCCACGCAGCAGTACTTC. This gives the protein CASSLPGQGTSTQQYF.

For the CDR3, the DNA is TGTGCCAGCAGCTCCCAAAGGGCGGGTAACACTGAAGCTTTCTTT. Its translation: CASSSQRAGNTEAFF. This chain joins TRBV11-3 and TRBJ1-1; D gene uncertain. Trimming shortened V by 4 bases and J by 2 bases, and 14 bases separated the two germline ends. This CDR3 contains 15 residues. Germline V gives CDR1 SGHNT, CDR2 YENEEA. The entire variable domain, with the rest obtained from reference TRBV11-3 and TRBJ1-1, is as follows: EAGVVQSPRYKIIEKKQPVAFWCNPISGHNTLYWYLQNLGQGPELLIRYENEEAVDDSQLPKDRFSAERLKGVDSTLKIQPAELGDSAVYLCASSSQRAGNTEAFFGQGTRLTVV.

This chain connects TRBV19 to TRBJ1-5; 9 bases match TRBD1. Germline trimming cut 8 bases from V and 3 bases from J; bases unmatched to any gene: 5. The CDR3 extends over 14 amino acids. The germline gives CDR1 LNHDA, CDR2 SQIVND (reference sequence). CDR3 nucleotide sequence: TGTGCCAGTTTCGGGGACAGGGACAATCAGCCCCAGCATTTT. It specifies CASFGDRDNQPQHF.

There are a few counts of this clone. V gene TRBV9 combines with J gene TRBJ1-6; maybe TRBD1 (5 bases). The V end was cut by 2 bases, the J end by 7 bases, with 22 bases between. The CDR3 contains 18 residues. The germline gives CDR1 SGDLS, CDR2 YYNGEE. CDR3 coding DNA: TGTGCCAGCAGCGTCTCCACGGGGGAGCCCGAAAGGAATTCACCCCTCCACTTT. As protein: CASSVSTGEPERNSPLHF.

The chain uses TRBV9 and TRBJ2-2; perhaps TRBD2 as D (5 bases). CDR3 size: 17 residues. V shed 0 bases and J shed 0 bases, with 12 bases lying between them. Germline assignment: CDR1 SGDLS and CDR2 YYNGEE. The CDR3 spells CASSVDFRGSNTGELFF. The CDR3 DNA reads as TGTGCCAGCAGCGTAGACTTTAGAGGGTCGAACACCGGGGAGCTGTTTTTT.

This chain uses TRBV3-1 (or the pseudogene TRBV3-2) with TRBJ2-1, with D tentatively TRBD2 (5 bases). The V end was cut by 5 bases, the J end by 9 bases, with 8 bases between. The length of the CDR3 is 11 residues. CDR1 and CDR2 from the germline V gene are LGHDT and YNNKEL (reference sequence). CDR3 region: CASSAGGEQFF. The DNA for the CDR3 is TGTGCCAGCAGCGCGGGCGGTGAGCAGTTCTTC.

This clone was seen more than once but under ten times. V and J are TRBV7-2 and TRBJ1-4, with D unclear. The length of the CDR3 is 13 residues. Germline V gene data show CDR1 as SGHTA and CDR2 as FQGNSA. V dropped 1 base and J dropped 7 bases, with 7 bases sitting between them. CDR3 sequence (DNA): TGTGCCAGCAGCTTAGATGTCGGTGAAAAACTGTTTTTT. Protein sequence: CASSLDVGEKLFF. Drawing the rest from reference TRBV7-2 and TRBJ1-4, the complete variable domain is GAGVSQSPSNKVTEKGKDVELRCDPISGHTALYWYRQSLGQGLEFLIYFQGNSAPDKSGLPSDRFSAERTGGSVSTLTIQRTQQEDSAVYLCASSLDVGEKLFFGSGTQLSVL.